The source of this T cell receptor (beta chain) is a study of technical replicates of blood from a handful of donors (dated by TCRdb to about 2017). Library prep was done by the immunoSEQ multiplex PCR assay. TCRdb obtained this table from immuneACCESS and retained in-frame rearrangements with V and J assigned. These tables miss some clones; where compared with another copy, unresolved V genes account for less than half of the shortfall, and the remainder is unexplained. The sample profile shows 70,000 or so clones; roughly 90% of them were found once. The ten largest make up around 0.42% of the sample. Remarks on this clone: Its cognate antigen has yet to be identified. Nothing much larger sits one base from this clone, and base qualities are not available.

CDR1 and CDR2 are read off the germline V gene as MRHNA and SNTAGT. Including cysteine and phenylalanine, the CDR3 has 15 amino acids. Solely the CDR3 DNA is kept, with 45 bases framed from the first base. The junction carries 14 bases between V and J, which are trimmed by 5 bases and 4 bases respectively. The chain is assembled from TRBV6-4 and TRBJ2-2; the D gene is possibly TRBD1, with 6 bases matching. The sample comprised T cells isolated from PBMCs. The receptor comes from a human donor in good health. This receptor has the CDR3 CASSPRDISTGELFF. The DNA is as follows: TGTGCCAGCAGTCCCCGGGACATATCCACCGGGGAGCTGTTTTTT.